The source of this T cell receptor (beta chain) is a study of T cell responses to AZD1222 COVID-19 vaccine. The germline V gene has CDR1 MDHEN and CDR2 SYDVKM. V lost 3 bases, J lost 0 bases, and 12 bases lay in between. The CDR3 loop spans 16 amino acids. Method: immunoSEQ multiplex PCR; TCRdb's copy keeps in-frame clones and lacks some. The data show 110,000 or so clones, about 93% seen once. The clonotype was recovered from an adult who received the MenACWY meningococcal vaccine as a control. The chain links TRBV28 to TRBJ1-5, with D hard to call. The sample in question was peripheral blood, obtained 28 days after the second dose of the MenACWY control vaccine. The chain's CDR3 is CASSFRNFYSNQPQHF. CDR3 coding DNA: TGTGCCAGCAGTTTTCGGAACTTTTATAGCAATCAGCCCCAGCATTTT.